The following is a T cell receptor (beta chain) sequence with its context. The specificity of this receptor is unknown. No per-base quality is available; no much larger clone lies one base away. This specimen belongs to a study of blood T cell repertoires in COVID-19 (dated by TCRdb to the early 2020s). Study-wide context: Samples from collaborators originated in the United States, Italy and Spain and spanned both the acute and convalescent phases of COVID-19. The material from the prospective study consisted of cDNA or gDNA derived from T cells, B-cell-depleted T cells, or PBMCs. The dataset comprised deeply sampled blood TCRbeta repertoires from subjects exposed to, actively infected with, or recovered from COVID-19. The repertoires were released in a freely available public database meant as a resource for research on the immune response to SARS-CoV-2. The samples were drawn from two sources: the first 160 participants of the ongoing ImmuneRACE study, and some 1,300 subjects contributed by 6 global collaborators. The sample metadata nearly always contained a de-identified subject ID, COVID-19 status, age in years and sex. Where HLA class I and class II types were available, the types were taken from metadata supplied by the sample provider, not from assay-based typing. Results the study describes overall, beyond this receptor: The quantity of clinical and demographic metadata differed by source and by participant and was supplied without curation.

TCRbeta CDR3 regions were amplified from genomic DNA by means of the immunoSEQ Assay, a bias-controlled multiplex PCR. From the authors' description of their analysis: The number of nucleated cells in each sample was estimated by amplification of reference gene primers within the assay. Sequence reads were collapsed and filtered to measure the absolute abundance of every unique TCRbeta CDR3 rearrangement. For each sample, productive Simpson clonality was calculated by taking the square root of Simpson's diversity index across productive rearrangements. The immuneACCESS repertoire file appears here via TCRdb, limited to in-frame rearrangements. These files lack a portion of the clones; in checked studies, under half of the deficit traces to unresolved V genes, and the cause of the others is not known. That table gives V, J and clone size, and the DNA gave D and trimming. Present in this sample are about 150,000 clones, roughly 91% of which were seen just once. The ten top clones hold around 3.2% of the sample.

Reading the germline V gene gives CDR1 MNHNS and CDR2 SASEGT. The CDR3, cysteine through phenylalanine, is 15 amino acids long. The only DNA kept is the CDR3, 45 bases in frame from the first base. The junction carries 12 bases between V and J, which are trimmed by 3 bases and 3 bases respectively. Whole blood was collected in K2EDTA tubes by collaborating institutions according to the institutions' own protocols. For TCRbeta analysis, collaborators shipped samples as frozen whole blood, isolated PBMCs, or DNA extracted from either of those sample types. The receptor was derived from a man aged 60 to 69 with active or convalescent COVID-19. Recombination linked TRBV6-1 to TRBJ1-5; perhaps TRBD1 is the D gene, with 5 bases matching. Sequencing was carried out using peripheral blood. The CDR3 region reads CASSEGRVYNQPQHF. The DNA sequence is given as TGTGCCAGCAGTGAGGGCAGGGTCTACAATCAGCCCCAGCATTTT.